These T cell receptor beta chains were read from a single sample in a study of T cells in Graves' hyperthyroidism and ophthalmopathy. From the multiplex PCR reads, TCRdb called clonotypes with MiXCR, one entry per CDR3 protein. The sample has approximately 610,000 distinct CDR3 sequences; roughly 15% are singletons. The sequenced material came from blood. Receptors were obtained from a woman in her forties with Graves' ophthalmopathy. Both conserved end residues are part of each CDR3. Each record gives: J gene, clone size, V gene, D gene, CDR3 protein, CDR3 DNA. A D gene is named only where the DNA matches it firmly. Size tells how often a clone was seen (once, few, many) or the class of an expanded clone, and some rows leave it out.

TRBJ2-7 | many | TRBV27 | TRBD2 | CASKPAGGPPYEQYF | TGTGCCAGCAAACCAGCGGGAGGGCCCCCCTACGAGCAGTACTTC
TRBJ2-7 | NA | TRBV5-1 | TRBD2 | CASSPPGGGSRSYEQYF | TGCGCCAGCAGTCCCCCTGGTGGCGGGAGTCGTAGTTACGAGCAGTACTTC
TRBJ1-5 | many | TRBV28 | NA | CASSSPDQPQHF | TGTGCCAGCAGTTCTCCAGATCAGCCCCAGCATTTT
TRBJ2-7 | many | TRBV9 | NA | CASSVDGSSLGRAPRQYF | TGTGCCAGCAGCGTAGATGGCTCGTCCCTCGGGAGAGCCCCACGGCAGTACTTC
TRBJ2-7 | many | TRBV6-5 | TRBD1 | CASSLWAGGFGGYEQYF | TGTGCCAGCAGCCTGTGGGCAGGGGGCTTTGGTGGCTACGAGCAGTACTTC
TRBJ1-5 | many | TRBV2 | NA | CASSEQGDWEPQHF | TGTGCCAGCAGTGAGCAGGGTGATTGGGAGCCCCAGCATTTT
TRBJ2-7 | many | TRBV7-2 | NA | CASSAVSSGEAYF | TGTGCCAGCAGCGCTGTTAGCAGCGGAGAAGCGTACTTC
TRBJ1-2 | many | TRBV6-2/TRBV6-3 | NA | CASRGFGHYGYTF | TGTGCCAGCCGTGGCTTCGGCCACTATGGCTACACCTTC
TRBJ2-1 | few | TRBV20-1 | NA | CSASYGSSYNEQFF | TGCAGTGCTAGCTACGGGAGCTCCTACAATGAGCAGTTCTTC
TRBJ1-2 | many | TRBV4-3 | NA | CASSETGFSYGYTF | TGCGCCAGCAGCGAGACAGGATTTTCCTATGGCTACACCTTC
TRBJ1-5 | few | TRBV14 | NA | CASSQLSNQPQHF | TGTGCCAGCAGCCAGCTAAGCAATCAGCCCCAGCATTTT
TRBJ1-5 | many | TRBV12-3/TRBV12-4 | NA | CASSFKQLSNQPQHF | TGTGCCAGCAGTTTCAAGCAGCTTAGCAATCAGCCCCAGCATTTT
TRBJ2-7 | many | TRBV29-1 | TRBD1 | CSVEGGQGSYEQYF | TGCAGCGTTGAAGGGGGACAGGGCTCCTACGAGCAGTACTTC
TRBJ2-5 | many | TRBV6-5 | TRBD1 | CAGGQGAGETQYF | TGTGCCGGCGGACAGGGGGCGGGAGAGACCCAGTACTTC
TRBJ1-5 | few | TRBV10-3 | NA | CAICEDSLQPQHF | TGTGCCATCTGCGAGGACAGTCTCCAGCCCCAGCATTTT
TRBJ2-7 | few | TRBV27 | TRBD2 | CASSVLAGVGEQYF | TGTGCCAGCAGTGTCCTAGCGGGAGTTGGCGAGCAGTACTTC
TRBJ2-7 | NA | TRBV12-3/TRBV12-4 | NA | CASSVSATYEQYF | TGTGCCAGCAGTGTTAGCGCGACCTACGAGCAGTACTTC
TRBJ1-1 | many | TRBV11-2 | NA | CASSSTGLRNTEAFF | TGTGCCAGCAGCTCAACAGGGTTGAGGAACACTGAAGCTTTCTTT
TRBJ1-1 | many | TRBV28 | NA | CASSLGRAVTTEAFF | TGTGCCAGCAGTTTAGGGAGGGCGGTGACCACTGAAGCTTTCTTT
TRBJ2-2 | many | TRBV2 | TRBD1 | CASIRQGAAGELFF | TGTGCCAGCATTCGGCAGGGGGCCGCCGGGGAGCTGTTTTTT
TRBJ1-1 | many | TRBV15 | TRBD1 | CATSGRTGRVTEAFF | TGTGCCACCAGCGGTCGGACAGGGAGGGTCACTGAAGCTTTCTTT
TRBJ2-5 | many | TRBV20-1 | TRBD1 | CSVKKQGHETQYF | TGCAGTGTAAAAAAACAGGGGCATGAGACCCAGTACTTC
TRBJ2-2 | NA | TRBV7-8 | NA | CASSLAARNTGELFF | TGTGCCAGCAGCTTAGCAGCGAGAAACACCGGGGAGCTGTTTTTT
TRBJ1-5 | NA | TRBV4-1 | NA | CASSQVAGQSNQPQHF | TGCGCCAGCAGCCAAGTTGCAGGCCAAAGCAATCAGCCCCAGCATTTT
TRBJ2-7 | many | TRBV7-8 | NA | CASSASLNRDHEQYF | TGTGCCAGCAGCGCCTCCTTAAACAGGGACCACGAGCAGTACTTC
TRBJ1-2 | many | TRBV7-9 | NA | CASSLVAGRYYTF | TGTGCCAGCAGCTTAGTTGCAGGGAGGTACTACACCTTC
TRBJ1-5 | NA | TRBV10-3 | NA | CAISESKGGNQPQHF | TGTGCCATCAGTGAGTCGAAAGGGGGCAATCAGCCCCAGCATTTT
TRBJ1-1 | NA | TRBV6-1 | NA | CASSEREYKRAFF | TGTGCCAGCAGTGAACGGGAGTATAAGAGAGCTTTCTTT
TRBJ1-5 | many | TRBV12-3/TRBV12-4 | NA | CASSLVAPGVGNQPQHF | TGTGCCAGCAGTTTAGTAGCCCCGGGAGTTGGCAATCAGCCCCAGCATTTT
TRBJ2-7 | many | TRBV7-2 | NA | CASSLIADSYEQYF | TGTGCCAGCAGCTTAATCGCCGACTCCTACGAGCAGTACTTC
TRBJ2-5 | many | TRBV27 | NA | CASSSRNEETQYF | TGTGCCAGCAGTTCACGGAACGAGGAGACCCAGTACTTC
TRBJ1-2 | many | TRBV28 | NA | CASSWGTYRDSVYGYTF | TGTGCCAGCAGTTGGGGAACATACAGGGATTCAGTCTACGGCTACACCTTC
TRBJ1-2 | NA | TRBV28 | NA | CASSPEPADGNYGYTF | TGTGCCAGCAGTCCCGAACCCGCGGACGGAAACTATGGCTACACCTTC
TRBJ1-1 | many | TRBV6-1 | NA | CASSDEGETEAFF | TGTGCCAGCAGTGACGAAGGGGAAACTGAAGCTTTCTTT
TRBJ2-5 | many | TRBV10-3 | NA | CAISEPMGPGNPEETQYF | TGTGCCATCAGTGAGCCGATGGGGCCAGGGAATCCCGAAGAGACCCAGTACTTC
TRBJ2-7 | NA | TRBV6-2/TRBV6-3 | TRBD2 | CASSYTFIGRASSYEQYF | TGTGCCAGCAGTTACACGTTCATCGGGAGGGCCTCCTCCTACGAGCAGTACTTC
TRBJ2-7 | NA | TRBV6-2/TRBV6-3 | NA | CASTYGGQGYEQYF | TGTGCCAGCACTTATGGGGGACAAGGCTACGAGCAGTACTTC
TRBJ1-1 | few | TRBV19 | TRBD1 | CASSDRDSTEAFF | TGTGCCAGTAGCGACAGGGATAGCACTGAAGCTTTCTTT
TRBJ2-2 | NA | TRBV11-2 | TRBD2 | CASSPGLASNTGELFF | TGTGCCAGCAGCCCCGGACTAGCGTCGAACACCGGGGAGCTGTTTTTT
TRBJ2-7 | NA | TRBV30 | NA | CACAGSYEQYF | TGTGCCTGCGCAGGGTCCTACGAGCAGTACTTC
TRBJ2-7 | many | TRBV5-1 | TRBD1 | CASSFTKDRGFGEQYF | TGCGCCAGCAGCTTTACTAAGGACAGGGGGTTTGGCGAGCAGTACTTC
TRBJ2-2 | many | TRBV28 | NA | CASSLGADNTGELFF | TGTGCCAGCAGTTTAGGAGCCGATAACACCGGGGAGCTGTTTTTT
TRBJ2-5 | NA | TRBV5-1 | TRBD1 | CASSQGQGAEETQYF | TGCGCCAGCAGCCAGGGACAGGGGGCTGAAGAGACCCAGTACTTC
TRBJ1-1 | NA | TRBV20-1 | TRBD1 | CSAYRTGGAFF | TGCAGTGCTTATCGGACAGGGGGAGCTTTCTTT
TRBJ2-1 | many | TRBV6-1 | TRBD2 | CASMRGLAGVREQFF | TGTGCCAGCATGAGGGGGCTAGCGGGAGTTCGCGAGCAGTTCTTC
TRBJ1-5 | many | TRBV2 | NA | CASSEESNNQPQHF | TGTGCCAGCAGTGAAGAGAGTAACAATCAGCCCCAGCATTTT
TRBJ1-1 | many | TRBV11-2 | NA | CASSLSQTNTEAFF | TGTGCCAGCAGCTTAAGCCAGACGAACACTGAAGCTTTCTTT
TRBJ2-7 | many | TRBV28 | NA | CASSLLAPYEQYF | TGTGCCAGCAGTTTGTTAGCCCCATACGAGCAGTACTTC
TRBJ1-2 | many | TRBV20-1 | TRBD1 | CSARVGQGGLSYTF | TGCAGTGCTAGAGTGGGACAGGGTGGCTTGAGCTACACCTTC
TRBJ2-7 | many | TRBV7-9 | TRBD2 | CASSLRTSGMGEQYF | TGTGCCAGCAGCTTGCGGACTAGCGGGATGGGCGAGCAGTACTTC
TRBJ2-7 | many | TRBV28 | NA | CASSLRHEQYF | TGTGCCAGCAGTTTGAGACACGAGCAGTACTTC
TRBJ1-5 | NA | TRBV30 | TRBD1 | CAWSAGTGTQPQHF | TGTGCCTGGAGTGCCGGGACAGGGACCCAGCCCCAGCATTTT
TRBJ1-1 | few | TRBV25-1 | TRBD1 | CASRRQGVNTEAFF | TGTGCCAGCAGAAGACAGGGGGTGAACACTGAAGCTTTCTTT
TRBJ1-2 | many | TRBV6-1 | NA | CASSETFNYGYTF | TGTGCCAGCAGTGAAACATTTAACTATGGCTACACCTTC
TRBJ2-7 | NA | TRBV28 | NA | CASSFPQGLSSSYEQYF | TGTGCCAGCAGTTTCCCCCAGGGTCTTTCCTCGTCCTACGAGCAGTACTTC
TRBJ2-2 | many | TRBV7-9 | NA | CASSLPEAIGELFF | TGTGCCAGCAGCTTACCTGAGGCGATCGGGGAGCTGTTTTTT
TRBJ2-2 | many | TRBV5-1 | NA | CASSLDVSTGELFF | TGCGCCAGCAGCTTGGATGTTTCAACCGGGGAGCTGTTTTTT
TRBJ2-2 | NA | TRBV19 | TRBD2 | CASSILLAGKSGELFF | TGTGCCAGTAGTATATTACTAGCGGGAAAGTCCGGGGAGCTGTTTTTT
TRBJ1-5 | many | TRBV5-1 | TRBD1 | CASSSEGAGHQPQHF | TGCGCCAGCAGCTCGGAGGGGGCAGGGCATCAGCCCCAGCATTTT
TRBJ2-7 | NA | TRBV29-1 | NA | CSVASGFSDEQYF | TGCAGCGTTGCATCGGGGTTTTCAGACGAGCAGTACTTC